The entry below gives a single TCR beta chain sequence along with its context. Clones were sequenced by immunoSEQ multiplex PCR, and TCRdb holds only the in-frame ones, with some missing. The sample has approximately 2.4 million clones; almost 96% are singletons. This sample stems from a study of shared clonotypes between healthy human individuals. Across the whole study: Each donor's CD8 memory used one plate, CD8 naive two, each CD4 subset three.

This CDR3 has 13 amino acids. V trimming: 6 bases; J trimming: 4 bases; junction bases outside the gene matches: 8. Germline lookup yields CDR1 GTSNPN and CDR2 SVGIG (reference sequence). This TCR was sampled from a man younger than 35 in good health. This rearrangement joins TRBV30 to TRBJ1-2; TRBD1 agrees at 7 bases. The sample taken for sequencing was naive CD4+ T cells sorted from blood. The subset: CD45RA+ positively selected. The CDR3 spells CACQPGGGYGYTF. The CDR3 DNA is TGTGCCTGTCAACCAGGGGGGGGCTATGGCTACACCTTC. Looking up the rest from reference TRBV30 and TRBJ1-2 gives the full variable domain: SQTIHQWPATLVQPVGSPLSLECTVEGTSNPNLYWYRQAAGRGLQLLFYSVGIGQISSEVPQNLSASRPQDRQFILSSKKLLLSDSGFYLCACQPGGGYGYTFGSGTRLTVV.